Below are 7 T cell receptor beta chains sequenced from a single sample in a study of human T cells and chemical hapten exposure. MiXCR, applied by TCRdb to the RACE reads, yields one record per CDR3 protein. This table has 150,000 to 200,000 distinct CDR3 sequences, about 30% appearing once. As for time point: patch test 3, about 24 weeks after DPC sensitization. Specified treatment: therapeutic diphenylcyclopropenone sensitization with weekly scalp DPC. The sample consisted of whole blood, taken in connection with sensitization to the hapten diphenylcyclopropenone (DPC). These receptors were taken from a woman between 18 and 29 years old with alopecia areata. Some clones in this sample may be carry-over from other donors' samples.

This clonotype was counted at least ten times. The chain combines TRBV12-3 or TRBV12-4 with TRBJ1-2, with 8 bases identical to TRBD1. The V segment lost 7 bases and the J segment 8 bases; nucleotides outside the gene matches: 12. The CDR3 is 14 residues long. The CDR3 nucleotides read TGTGCCAGCAAACTTTCAGGGGGCCCCAGAGGCTACACCTTC. Protein product: CASKLSGGPRGYTF.

The table lists this clonotype with a few counts. The chain carries TRBV11-2 and TRBJ2-1; TRBD2 aligns across 10 bases. The junction had 0 bases not matched to a gene; V was cut back by 2 bases and J by 2 bases. Per the germline V gene, CDR1 is SGHAT and CDR2 is FQNNGV. This CDR3 region has 15 residues. CDR3 amino acids: CASSLLAGAYNEQFF. The CDR3 DNA reads as TGTGCCAGCAGCTTACTAGCGGGGGCCTACAATGAGCAGTTCTTC. The entire variable domain, with the rest obtained from reference TRBV11-2 and TRBJ2-1, is as follows: EAGVAQSPRYKIIEKRQSVAFWCNPISGHATLYWYQQILGQGPKLLIQFQNNGVVDDSQLPKDRFSAERLKGVDSTLKIQPAKLEDSAVYLCASSLLAGAYNEQFFGPGTRLTVL.

The chain uses TRBV29-1 and TRBJ2-3, with 10 bases that match TRBD1. V trimming: 7 bases; J trimming: 6 bases; junction bases outside the gene matches: 7. The CDR3 has 13 amino acids. Germline loops: CDR1 SQVTM, CDR2 ANQGSEA. CDR3 sequence reads: CSGGDRGWDTQYF. The DNA of the CDR3 is TGCAGCGGCGGGGACAGGGGATGGGATACGCAGTATTTT.

The chain couples TRBV29-1 to TRBJ1-5, with no clear D. The CDR3 spans 12 residues. Germline loops: CDR1 SQVTM, CDR2 ANQGSEA. V was trimmed by 6 bases and J by 0 bases, leaving 6 bases between them. The CDR3: CSVGYSNQPQHF. CDR3 coding DNA: TGCAGCGTCGGGTATAGCAATCAGCCCCAGCATTTT.

This clonotype has only a few counts. The V call is TRBV12-2, the J call TRBJ1-1; the table's D call of TRBD1 was not tested on the DNA. TRBV12-2 is a pseudogene. The CDR3 is 14 amino acids. This CDR3 is CASRWDSSNTEAFF. CDR3 bases: TGTGCAAGTCGCTGGGACAGCTCGAACACTGAAGCTTTCTTT.

The chain employs TRBV10-3 and TRBJ2-7; D gene uncertain. The CDR3 extends over 12 amino acids. Trimming took 5 bases from V and 5 from J, leaving 10 bases between them. CDR1 and CDR2 (germline): ENHRY, SYGVKD. The CDR3: CAISKPDHEQYF. In DNA, the CDR3 is TGTGCCATCAGTAAGCCAGACCACGAGCAGTACTTC.

The chain has TRBV7-2 and TRBJ1-2; no clear D gene. CDR3 size: 12 residues. Germline V gives CDR1 SGHTA, CDR2 FQGNSA. Trimming removed 4 bases from V and 6 bases from J, with 9 bases in between. For the CDR3, the DNA is TGTGCCAGCAGCTACAGTGGGGATGGCTACACCTTC. This sequence encodes CASSYSGDGYTF.